These T cell receptor beta chains were read from a single sample in a study of blood T cell repertoires in COVID-19. Profiled with immunoSEQ multiplex PCR; TCRdb holds only in-frame clones, not every one. The profile shows some 49,000 clones, 81% of them singletons. Sequences were obtained from peripheral blood. Source of these receptors: a woman at least 80 years old with COVID-19, enrolled during active disease. The CDR3 runs from the conserved cysteine through the conserved F or W. The D gene is left open where the match is weak. A row's size may be missing; if present it is once, few, many or a size class.

>-|TRBV30|TRBJ1-2|-
TGTGCCTGGAGTCCACTGAGGAGGGTGAACTATGGCTACACCTTC
CAWSPLRRVNYGYTF
>-|TRBV15|TRBJ2-7|-
TGTGCCACCAGCAGAGAACCGGGGGTAAACTACGAGCAGTACTTC
CATSREPGVNYEQYF
>-|TRBV4-2|TRBJ1-5|TRBD1
TGTGCCAGCAGCCAAGGGGAGGCAGGGGGTAATCAGCCCCAGCATTTT
CASSQGEAGGNQPQHF
>-|TRBV27|TRBJ1-5|-
TGTGCCAGCAGTTTCGGAGGGTGGGATCAGCCCCAGCATTTT
CASSFGGWDQPQHF
>-|TRBV7-8|TRBJ2-7|-
TGTGCCAGCAGCCCCCGAGGGAGAGGGGGCTACGAGCAGTACTTC
CASSPRGRGGYEQYF
>-|TRBV19|TRBJ2-1|TRBD2
TGTGCCAGTAAGGTTAGAGCGGGAGTTTGGAATGAGCAGTTCTTC
CASKVRAGVWNEQFF
>-|TRBV5-1|TRBJ2-7|-
TGCGCCAGCAGTCCTCAGAGAGCTAGCTACGAGCAGTACTTC
CASSPQRASYEQYF
>few|TRBV27|TRBJ2-4|TRBD1
TGTGCCAGCAAAGCCGGGACAGGGATACAAAACATTCAGTACTTC
CASKAGTGIQNIQYF
>-|TRBV7-2|TRBJ2-2|TRBD1
TGTGCCAGCAGCAAACAGACAGGGCCGAAGCTGTTTTTT
CASSKQTGPKLFF
>-|TRBV6-5|TRBJ2-5|TRBD2
TGTGCCAGCAGTTACTCGTTCACTAGCGGCCAAGAGACCCAGTACTTC
CASSYSFTSGQETQYF
>-|TRBV28|TRBJ2-3|TRBD2
TGTGCCAGCAAGCGGGAGAGAGGCACAGATACGCAGTATTTT
CASKRERGTDTQYF
>-|TRBV9|TRBJ2-3|TRBD1
TGTGCCAGCAGCGCGACTTTGGGGACAGGCCAAGATACGCAGTATTTT
CASSATLGTGQDTQYF
>-|TRBV28|TRBJ2-7|-
TGTGCCAGCAGCTTCTCGACAGGAGTCTACGAGCAGTACTTC
CASSFSTGVYEQYF
>-|TRBV7-6|TRBJ2-5|TRBD2
TGTGCCAGCAGCAACCTACTAGCGGGAGGGGTAGAGACCCAGTACTTC
CASSNLLAGGVETQYF
>once|TRBV3-1/TRBV3-2|TRBJ2-1|TRBD2
TGTGCCAGCAGCCAAGCACTAGCGGGAGGAAGGTACGATGAGCAGTTCTTC
CASSQALAGGRYDEQFF
>once|TRBV7-3|TRBJ1-5|-
TGTGCCAGCAGCCCCGACGGGAATAGCAATCAGCCCCAGCATTTT
CASSPDGNSNQPQHF
>few|TRBV4-2|TRBJ2-7|TRBD2
TGTGCCAGCAGCCAAGATCAGAGTAGCGGGAGTCGGTACGAGCAGTACTTC
CASSQDQSSGSRYEQYF
>-|TRBV7-6|TRBJ2-5|TRBD1
TGTGCCAGCAGCTTAGCAGGGACAGGGTTGAAGACCCAGTACTTC
CASSLAGTGLKTQYF
>-|TRBV3-1/TRBV3-2|TRBJ2-7|-
TGTGCCTCAGGCAACTCCTACGAGCAGTACTTC
CASGNSYEQYF
>-|TRBV18|TRBJ2-2|TRBD2
TGTGCCAGCTCAGGACTAGCGGGAGTAGAGACCGGGGAGCTGTTTTTT
CASSGLAGVETGELFF
>-|TRBV7-2|TRBJ2-4|TRBD2
TGTGCCAGCAGCTTAGGCGGGAGTAGCCAAAACATTCAGTACTTC
CASSLGGSSQNIQYF
>-|TRBV3-1/TRBV3-2|TRBJ2-2|TRBD2
TGTGCCAGCAGCTACCCGGGACTAGCGGGGGACCCCGGGGAGCTGTTTTTT
CASSYPGLAGDPGELFF
>-|TRBV7-9|TRBJ2-3|-
TGTGCCAGCAGCTCCCTACTAGCAACGCGAGCAGATACGCAGTATTTT
CASSSLLATRADTQYF
>-|TRBV7-8|TRBJ2-5|TRBD2
TGTGCCAGCAGCCCGGGACTAGCGGGAGTTATGAAGACCCAGTACTTC
CASSPGLAGVMKTQYF
>-|TRBV15|TRBJ2-1|TRBD2
TGTGCCACCAGCAGAGATGGGGCTAGCGGGAGGGCCGGTGAGCAGTTCTTC
CATSRDGASGRAGEQFF
>-|TRBV4-1|TRBJ2-7|TRBD1
TGCGCCAGCAGCCGAACAGGGGGCAGCTCCTACGAGCAGTACTTC
CASSRTGGSSYEQYF
>-|TRBV14|TRBJ1-2|-
TGTGCCAGCAGCCAATTGACAGGTCGGCATGGCTACACCTTC
CASSQLTGRHGYTF
>-|TRBV11-1|TRBJ2-1|TRBD1
TGTGCCAGCATCAGAGACAGGGGACGGTACAATGAGCAGTTCTTC
CASIRDRGRYNEQFF
>-|TRBV6-1|TRBJ1-5|TRBD1
TGTGCCAGCAGTGAATCATGGACAGGGGGCAATCAGCCCCAGCATTTT
CASSESWTGGNQPQHF
>few|TRBV30|TRBJ2-3|TRBD1
TGTGCCTGGGATCGGACAGGGCCTCAAGATACGCAGTATTTT
CAWDRTGPQDTQYF
>-|TRBV2|TRBJ2-1|TRBD1
TGTGCCAGCGGGGGACAGGGAAACAATGAGCAGTTCTTC
CASGGQGNNEQFF
>-|TRBV2|TRBJ2-1|TRBD2
TGTGCCAGCAGCAGCGGGAACCCCTACAATGAGCAGTTCTTC
CASSSGNPYNEQFF
>-|TRBV27|TRBJ2-3|-
TGTGCCAGCAGTCCTCCAGGCAGGGGTGGTGCAGATACGCAGTATTTT
CASSPPGRGGADTQYF
>-|TRBV5-1|TRBJ1-5|TRBD1
TGCGCCAGCAGCTTAGAGTCGGGACAGGGCAATCAGCCCCAGCATTTT
CASSLESGQGNQPQHF
>-|TRBV7-9|TRBJ1-2|TRBD1
TGTGCCAGCAGCCCAGTAGGGGGCTCTAACTATGGCTACACCTTC
CASSPVGGSNYGYTF
>once|TRBV25-1|TRBJ1-3|-
TGTGCCAGCAGTGACCAGGCTATTAATCTTGGCTCTGGAAACACCATATATTTT
CASSDQAINLGSGNTIYF
>once|TRBV7-3|TRBJ2-3|TRBD2
TGTGCCAGCAGCCCCGGGGGGCTAGCGGGTACAGATACGCAGTATTTT
CASSPGGLAGTDTQYF
>-|TRBV5-1|TRBJ2-7|TRBD2
TGCGCCAGCAGCAAGACTAGCGGGAGTGTCGTTTACGAGCAGTACTTC
CASSKTSGSVVYEQYF
>-|TRBV18|TRBJ2-2|TRBD2
TGTGCCAGCTCACCAAGGAAGTACGGGGGGGTGAACACCGGGGAGCTGTTTTTT
CASSPRKYGGVNTGELFF
>-|TRBV2|TRBJ1-5|TRBD1
TGTGCCAGCAGTGAAGGGACAGGCTCCAATCAGCCCCAGCATTTT
CASSEGTGSNQPQHF
>-|TRBV11-1|TRBJ2-7|TRBD2
TGTGCCAGCAGCCGGATTAGCGGGAGCGACTCCTACGAGCAGTACTTC
CASSRISGSDSYEQYF
>-|TRBV11-2|TRBJ2-1|TRBD2
TGTGCCAGCAGCCCCGGGGGGGGCTCCTACAATGAGCAGTTCTTC
CASSPGGGSYNEQFF
>-|TRBV9|TRBJ1-3|-
TGTGCCAGCAGCGTAGCAGGGTTCGGAAACACCATATATTTT
CASSVAGFGNTIYF
>-|TRBV5-1|TRBJ2-1|-
TGCGCCAGCAGCTTGGTGGGAGTAGTGAATGAGCAGTTCTTC
CASSLVGVVNEQFF
>-|TRBV5-1|TRBJ1-1|-
TGCGCCAGCAACGGCGGAAGGTACACTGAAGCTTTCTTT
CASNGGRYTEAFF
>-|TRBV29-1|TRBJ2-2|TRBD1
TGCAGCGGCCGCCGGGACAGGGGCTTAGGCACCGGGGAGCTGTTTTTT
CSGRRDRGLGTGELFF
>-|TRBV6-5|TRBJ1-2|-
TGTGCCAGCAGTCCTCGAGGAAGCCTCTATGGCTACACCTTC
CASSPRGSLYGYTF
>-|TRBV11-2|TRBJ2-3|-
TGTGCCAGCAGCTTCCCGCGTACAGATACGCAGTATTTT
CASSFPRTDTQYF
>-|TRBV7-9|TRBJ1-1|TRBD1
TGTGCCAGCAGCTTCGGGACAGGCACTGAAGCTTTCTTT
CASSFGTGTEAFF
>few|TRBV21-1|TRBJ2-7|-
TGTGCCAGCAACCGGACAGGGGACGAGCAGTACTTC
CASNRTGDEQYF
>-|TRBV6-5|TRBJ1-2|-
TGTGCCAGCAGAAAACAGGGCCCCACGAACTATGGCTACACCTTC
CASRKQGPTNYGYTF
>-|TRBV5-4|TRBJ2-7|-
TGTGCCAGCAGCCCCCCAGGGCTAGCGACCTACGAGCAGTACTTC
CASSPPGLATYEQYF
>-|TRBV15|TRBJ2-7|-
TGTGCCACCAGCAGCACCCAGACAGCCGCCTACGAGCAGTACTTC
CATSSTQTAAYEQYF